The 27 T cell receptor beta chains below come from one sample, sequenced in a study of cytomegalovirus exposure and HLA in healthy donors. The PCR contained 60 Vbeta and 13 Jbeta primers. Generated by immunoSEQ multiplex PCR, the TCRdb table keeps only in-frame clones and is missing some. The data show under 200,000 clones, around three quarters seen once. Sequencing input: PBMCs. The origin of the receptors is a woman between 45 and 65 years old in good health and CMV-seronegative.

With regard to this clone: Relative to the germline gene, one junction end is altered; a read error may explain this. The gene calls are TRBV28 and TRBJ2-7; D perhaps matches TRBD2 (6 bases). Germline CDR1 MDHEN, CDR2 SYDVKM. This CDR3 is 15 amino acids long. CDR3 sequence: CASSPSGVASFEQHF. The DNA for the CDR3 is TGTGCCAGCAGTCCCTCGGGGGTGGCGTCCTTCGAGCAGCACTTC.

This chain uses TRBV28 with TRBJ2-2; 7 bases agree with TRBD1. Losses at the gene ends were 0 bases for V and 5 bases for J; bases not matched to a gene: 9. Germline V CDR1 and CDR2: MDHEN, SYDVKM. The length of the CDR3 is 17 residues. CDR3 residues: CASSLWSRAGGTGELFF. For the CDR3, the DNA is TGTGCCAGCAGTTTATGGTCTCGGGCAGGGGGTACCGGGGAGCTGTTTTTT.

The chain has TRBV11-3 and TRBJ2-1; the D gene is possibly TRBD2 (5 bases). Trimming left V 1 base short and J 5 bases short, with 12 bases between. CDR1 is SGHNT and CDR2 is YENEEA in the germline V gene. The CDR3 has 15 amino acids. The CDR3 protein is CASSLGASKDNEQFF. The DNA of the CDR3 is TGTGCCAGCAGCTTAGGGGCTAGCAAGGACAATGAGCAGTTCTTC.

This rearrangement joins TRBV7-6 to TRBJ2-6; possible D gene TRBD1, 6 bases. Germline V gene data show CDR1 as SGHVS and CDR2 as FNYEAQ. The CDR3 sequence is 15 residues long. V dropped 5 bases and J dropped 1 base, with 9 bases sitting between them. CDR3 loop: CASSKGGSGANVLTF. As DNA, the CDR3 is TGTGCCAGCAGCAAAGGGGGTTCTGGGGCCAACGTCCTGACTTTC.

The chain has TRBV7-2 and TRBJ1-5, with D unresolved. CDR3 size: 15 residues. Germline V gives CDR1 SGHTA, CDR2 FQGNSA. The V end lost 4 bases, the J end lost 2 bases, and 12 bases lay between the germline ends. The CDR3 protein is CASSSDVGGNQPQHF. The CDR3 region has the DNA TGTGCCAGCAGCTCGGACGTGGGAGGCAATCAGCCCCAGCATTTT.

The gene calls are TRBV28 and TRBJ1-2; D is ambiguous. V lost 3 bases and J lost 8, with 10 bases in between. Germline CDR1 and CDR2: MDHEN and SYDVKM. The CDR3 is 12 amino acids. The CDR3 loop is CASSLFSQGYTF. CDR3 DNA sequence: TGTGCCAGCAGTTTGTTTTCGCAGGGCTACACCTTC.

V and J are TRBV5-6 and TRBJ1-1; the D gene is possibly TRBD1 (6 bases). Trimming cost V 7 bases and J 3 bases, with 19 bases left between them. This CDR3 spans 15 amino acids. Germline loops: CDR1 SGHDT, CDR2 YYEEEE. In DNA form, the CDR3 reads TGTGCCAGCGGGTTCAGGGGAGTTGGTTACACTGAAGCTTTCTTT. The encoded protein is CASGFRGVGYTEAFF.

The chain has TRBV9 and TRBJ2-1, with a weak D call TRBD1 (5 bases). There are 14 residues in the CDR3. V was trimmed by 0 bases and J by 9 bases, leaving 13 bases between them. From germline, CDR1 is SGDLS and CDR2 YYNGEE. The CDR3 here is CASSVAGRVGEQFF. Here the CDR3 DNA reads TGTGCCAGCAGCGTAGCGGGCAGGGTCGGTGAGCAGTTCTTC. Full variable domain (missing parts from reference TRBV9 and TRBJ2-1): DSGVTQTPKHLITATGQRVTLRCSPRSGDLSVYWYQQSLDQGLQFLIQYYNGEERAKGNILERFSAQQFPDLHSELNLSSLELGDSALYFCASSVAGRVGEQFFGPGTRLTVL.

This rearrangement joins TRBV19 to TRBJ2-3; 8 nucleotides match TRBD2. The CDR3 sequence is 14 residues long. Trimming at V came to 7 bases and at J to 5 bases, leaving 8 bases not matched to a gene. Per germline, CDR1 LNHDA and CDR2 SQIVND (reference sequence). The chain's CDR3 is CASTPGLGRDTQYF. The CDR3 coding sequence is TGTGCCAGTACCCCGGGACTAGGGCGAGATACGCAGTATTTT.

The chain employs TRBV29-1 and TRBJ1-5; 8 nucleotides align to TRBD1. Trimming removed 8 bases from V and 6 bases from J; junction bases left unmatched: 15. Germline lookup yields CDR1 SQVTM and CDR2 ANQGSEA. This CDR3 has 15 amino acids. CDR3 amino acids: CSPRSQGASGQPQHF. Here the CDR3 DNA reads TGCAGCCCCCGATCGCAGGGGGCTTCAGGTCAGCCCCAGCATTTT.

In the case of this clone: The sample carries other DNA sequences with the same CDR3. CDR3 in amino acids: CASSLDRVGTEAFF. The CDR3 DNA is TGTGCCAGCAGTTTGGACAGGGTGGGCACTGAAGCTTTCTTT. The chain employs TRBV28 and TRBJ1-1; 8 bases are a match to TRBD1. Germline assignment: CDR1 MDHEN and CDR2 SYDVKM. This CDR3 contains 14 residues. The V gene end was trimmed by 3 bases and the J gene end by 4 bases; junction bases not matched to a gene: 4.

The chain links TRBV7-2 to TRBJ2-7; 9 bases align to TRBD2. The CDR3 runs 17 residues. The germline gives CDR1 SGHTA, CDR2 FQGNSA. Germline trimming cut 1 base from V and 6 bases from J; bases unmatched to any gene: 13. This CDR3 reads CASSLVVTREGLGEQYF. CDR3 nucleotide sequence: TGTGCCAGCAGCTTAGTTGTCACGCGGGAGGGCCTAGGCGAGCAGTACTTC.

This chain's CDR3 is CASSLGGVDTQYF. The CDR3 region has the DNA TGTGCCAGCAGCTTGGGGGGAGTGGATACGCAGTATTTT. This chain joins TRBV5-6 and TRBJ2-3; possibly TRBD2 for D (5 bases). The CDR3 runs to 13 residues. Trimming left V 0 bases short and J 6 bases short, with 8 bases between. Germline CDR1 and CDR2: SGHDT and YYEEEE.

The chain employs TRBV18 and TRBJ1-5, with D unclear. Germline V gene lookup returns CDR1 KGHSH and CDR2 LQKENI. Trimming cost V 5 bases and J 5 bases, with 10 bases left between them. This CDR3 spans 13 amino acids. The DNA of the CDR3 is TGTGCCAGCTCATTGGGGAGGGATCAGCCCCAGCATTTT. The encoded protein is CASSLGRDQPQHF.

V is TRBV4-3 and J is TRBJ2-5; 9 nucleotides line up with TRBD2. With the DNA end fitting TRBJ2-7 better, the J assignment may be wrong. The CDR3 extends over 15 amino acids. Germline CDR1 reads LGHNA; CDR2 reads YSLEER. In DNA form, the CDR3 reads TGCGCCAGCAGCCAAGACCTAGCGGGAATCTACGAGCAGTACTTC. This sequence encodes CASSQDLAGIYEQYF.

The V gene is TRBV4-1, the J gene TRBJ1-5; 7 bases map to TRBD1. Germline V gene lookup returns CDR1 MGHRA and CDR2 YSYEKL. The CDR3 contains 15 residues. Unmatched junction bases numbered 3, after V lost 3 bases and J lost 1 base. The CDR3 nucleotides read TGCGCCAGCAGCCACCTACAGGGGAGCAATCAGCCCCAGCATTTT. Encoded protein: CASSHLQGSNQPQHF.

The rearrangement joins TRBV19 to TRBJ1-4, with TRBD1 as a possible D gene (5 bases). The germline V and J ends were trimmed by 4 bases and 8 bases, with 11 bases remaining between them. Germline assignment: CDR1 LNHDA and CDR2 SQIVND (reference sequence). This CDR3 region has 13 residues. The DNA of the CDR3 is TGTGCCAGTAGTAGTGCTGGGGGGGAAAAACTGTTTTTT. This encodes CASSSAGGEKLFF.

The CDR3 DNA sequence: TGTGCCAGCAGTTTAACCGGGACAGGGGGCGTAGAGACCCAGTACTTC. Translating it yields CASSLTGTGGVETQYF. The J gene is TRBJ2-5, the V gene TRBV27, with 12 bases fitting TRBD1. Germline V gene lookup returns CDR1 MNHEY and CDR2 SMNVEV (reference sequence). This CDR3 comprises 16 residues. With V trimmed by 2 bases and J by 4 bases, 5 bases remained unmatched.

The chain employs TRBV18 and TRBJ2-5, with 7 bases that match TRBD1. Germline values: CDR1 KGHSH, CDR2 LQKENI. CDR3 length: 16 amino acids. V shed 3 bases, J shed 5 bases, and the junction held 12 bases outside the gene matches. The CDR3 DNA follows: TGTGCCAGCTCACCCCCGAAGACAGGGCTTCGGGAGACCCAGTACTTC. Its protein is CASSPPKTGLRETQYF.

The V gene is TRBV6-5, the J gene TRBJ2-7; D is unresolved. CDR3 size: 15 residues. Between the trimmed V and J ends, which lost 0 bases and 1 base, there was a span of 10 bases. Germline V gene sequence: CDR1 MNHEY, CDR2 SVGAGI. This CDR3 is CASSYSRLESYEQYF. CDR3 bases: TGTGCCAGCAGTTACTCGCGACTCGAGTCCTACGAGCAGTACTTC.

This chain uses TRBV7-2 with TRBJ2-7; D gene uncertain. The CDR3 consists of 15 residues. Trimming shortened V by 4 bases and J by 6 bases, and 19 bases separated the two germline ends. CDR1 is SGHTA and CDR2 is FQGNSA in the germline V gene. In nucleotides, the CDR3 is TGTGCCAGCAGCTCCCCACCACCCGCCCGCGGCGAGCAGTACTTC. It codes for CASSSPPPARGEQYF.

This sequence joins TRBV28 and TRBJ1-5; perhaps TRBD1 as D (6 bases). There are 18 residues in the CDR3. Germline lookup yields CDR1 MDHEN and CDR2 SYDVKM. The ends were cut back, 3 bases at V and 0 bases at J, with 18 bases in the middle. CDR3 region: CASSFLFGSGVSNQPQHF. CDR3 DNA sequence: TGTGCCAGCAGTTTTCTTTTCGGTTCAGGGGTTAGCAATCAGCCCCAGCATTTT.

This sequence joins TRBV7-9 and TRBJ2-5; the D gene is possibly TRBD1 (7 bases). Near its end, the DNA agrees better with TRBJ2-7, so the J call may be wrong. Germline CDR1 reads SEHNR; CDR2 reads FQNEAQ (reference sequence). CDR3 length: 16 amino acids. The CDR3 loop reads CASSLGVTRGAYEQYF. The CDR3 nucleotides are TGTGCCAGCAGCTTAGGGGTCACCAGGGGGGCCTACGAGCAGTACTTC.

The chain links TRBV11-1 to TRBJ1-1, with D unresolved. The CDR3 has 13 amino acids. Germline lookup yields CDR1 SGHAT and CDR2 FQDESV (reference sequence). V lost 1 base and J lost 1, with 4 bases in between. This CDR3 reads CASSLVRNTEAFF. As DNA, the CDR3 is TGTGCCAGCAGCTTAGTTCGGAACACTGAAGCTTTCTTT.

The table lists this clone with a few counts. The chain recombines TRBV28 with TRBJ2-3, with 7 nucleotides matching TRBD2. The germline gives CDR1 MDHEN, CDR2 SYDVKM. The J segment lost 5 bases and the V segment lost 7 bases, leaving 6 bases of the junction unmatched. The CDR3 has 13 residues. For the CDR3, the DNA is TGTGCCAGCACCGCGGGGGTTGGAGATACGCAGTATTTT. Translating gives CASTAGVGDTQYF.

CDR3 nucleotide sequence: TGTGCCAGCAGCTTGTTCCGGCGGGAGGGGTACCAAGAGACCCAGTACTTC. Encoded protein: CASSLFRREGYQETQYF. The chain couples TRBV5-8 to TRBJ2-5; TRBD2 aligns across 9 bases. V was clipped by 1 base and J by 0 bases; unmatched bases: 7. CDR1 and CDR2 (germline): SGHTS, YDEGEE. The CDR3 loop spans 17 amino acids.

This sequence joins TRBV19 and TRBJ1-1; 7 positions agree with TRBD1. From germline, CDR1 is LNHDA and CDR2 SQIVND (reference sequence). The trim removed 7 bases at V and 0 bases at J, leaving 8 bases unmatched. The CDR3 sequence is 15 residues long. For the CDR3, the DNA is TGTGCCAGTATCCGGACAGGAGGAATGAACACTGAAGCTTTCTTT. As protein: CASIRTGGMNTEAFF.